These T cell receptor beta chains were read from a single sample in a study of blood T cells in healthy people across ages. TCRdb called the 5' RACE reads again in MiXCR, with one record for every CDR3 protein. The sample lists around 1,600,000 distinct CDR3 sequences; roughly 43% were seen once. The sample taken for sequencing was blood. The receptors come from a woman between 18 and 30 years old in good health. The conserved cysteine and the conserved F or W are not part of the CDR3 here.

j_call | v_call | cdr3_aa
TRBJ1-2 | TRBV3-1 | ASSPQIFANYGYT
TRBJ1-5 | TRBV27 | ASSPTFGDLNQPQH
TRBJ1-6 | TRBV20-1 | SAGQGGSPLH
TRBJ2-1 | TRBV24-1 | ATSVPSSEQF
- | TRBV6-2/TRBV6-3 | ASSYSGQKSGYEQY
TRBJ2-1 | TRBV20-1 | SAREWGQTKPSYNEQF
TRBJ1-2 | TRBV4-3 | AGSQDSGGYYGYT
TRBJ2-2 | TRBV24-1 | ATSVGTRPGTGELF
TRBJ2-7 | TRBV18 | ASSPSGRTDYEQY
TRBJ1-1 | TRBV4-1 | ASSQGVQKGIAF
TRBJ2-2 | TRBV25-1 | ASSEDRDTGELF
TRBJ1-2 | TRBV5-6 | ASRSQGYYGYT
TRBJ2-6 | TRBV12-3/TRBV12-4 | ASSLHSGANVLT
TRBJ1-1 | TRBV3-1 | ASSQDYRGAF
TRBJ2-3 | TRBV27 | ASSFPQADTQY
TRBJ1-1 | TRBV12-3/TRBV12-4 | ASSFELQDGAF
TRBJ1-2 | TRBV20-1 | SARFQGYGYT
TRBJ1-2 | TRBV7-9 | AIRPGQGVYGYT
TRBJ2-1 | TRBV5-1 | ASSLPGLAGGNEQF
TRBJ2-3 | TRBV7-9 | ASRPKTDTQY
TRBJ1-1 | TRBV7-2 | ASSRPGLGAF
TRBJ1-1 | TRBV6-5 | ASSREHKNTEAF
TRBJ2-3 | TRBV20-1 | SARPRPSTDTQY
TRBJ1-2 | TRBV10-3 | AISESEGAQDYGYT
TRBJ1-1 | TRBV7-8 | ASSLARMGNTEAF
TRBJ2-3 | TRBV29-1 | SVPGGGSTETQY
TRBJ1-5 | TRBV20-1 | SAGGGHKNQPQH
TRBJ2-5 | TRBV3-1 | ASSQEGPLKETQY
TRBJ1-3 | TRBV12-3/TRBV12-4 | ASSSSPPNTIY
TRBJ1-1 | TRBV3-1 | ASSQVVGSEAF
TRBJ2-5 | TRBV4-1 | ASSQERASGGYNEQY
TRBJ2-3 | TRBV4-3 | AISQESGSGSDTQY